This T cell receptor beta chain derives from a study of blood T cell repertoires in COVID-19. Whole-study context: Sites in the United States, Italy and Spain provided acute and convalescent COVID-19 samples.

This clone was seen once. The CDR3 extends over 13 amino acids. V dropped 2 bases and J dropped 6 bases, with 9 bases sitting between them. Germline assignment: CDR1 SGHTA and CDR2 FQGTGA. Some clones are missing from TCRdb's copy, which holds only in-frame ones; the method was immunoSEQ multiplex PCR. The sample holds 350,000 or so clones, approximately 91% seen once. Sequences were obtained from PBMCs or T cells enriched from blood (not recorded which). The clonotype originates from a woman aged 25 to 45 who had been exposed to COVID-19. The chain combines TRBV7-3 with TRBJ2-3; tentative D call: TRBD2 (6 bases). CDR3: CASSLGEVDTQYF. The CDR3 coding sequence is TGTGCCAGCAGCTTAGGGGAGGTGGATACGCAGTATTTT.